This T cell receptor beta chain was obtained from a study of T cell responses to AZD1222 COVID-19 vaccine. Profiled with immunoSEQ multiplex PCR; TCRdb holds only in-frame clones, not every one. The sample has fewer than 180,000 clones; 80% to 95% are singletons. Trimming removed 5 bases at V and 0 bases at J, with 17 bases between. The CDR3 covers 17 residues. CDR1 is SGHAT and CDR2 is FQNNGV in the germline V gene. The receptor was derived from an adult who received the AZD1222 COVID-19 vaccine. The V call is TRBV11-2, the J call TRBJ1-3; TRBD1 might be the D (5 bases). Sequences were derived from peripheral blood, sampled 28 days after the second AZD1222 dose. CDR3 in DNA: TGTGCCAGCAGCCACCAAACCGGGACCCGCTCTGGAAACACCATATATTTT. Protein sequence: CASSHQTGTRSGNTIYF.